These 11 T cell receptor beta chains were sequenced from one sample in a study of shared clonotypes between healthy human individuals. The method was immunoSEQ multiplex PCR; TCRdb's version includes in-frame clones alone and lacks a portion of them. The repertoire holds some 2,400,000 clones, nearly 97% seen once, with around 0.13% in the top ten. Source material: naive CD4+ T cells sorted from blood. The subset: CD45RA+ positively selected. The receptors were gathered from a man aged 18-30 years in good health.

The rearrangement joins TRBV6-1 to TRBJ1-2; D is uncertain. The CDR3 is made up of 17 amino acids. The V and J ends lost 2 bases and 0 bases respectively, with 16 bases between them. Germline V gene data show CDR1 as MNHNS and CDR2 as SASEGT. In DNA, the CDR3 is TGTGCCAGCAGTGAAAGACGGTACGACCATACTAACTATGGCTACACCTTC. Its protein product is CASSERRYDHTNYGYTF.

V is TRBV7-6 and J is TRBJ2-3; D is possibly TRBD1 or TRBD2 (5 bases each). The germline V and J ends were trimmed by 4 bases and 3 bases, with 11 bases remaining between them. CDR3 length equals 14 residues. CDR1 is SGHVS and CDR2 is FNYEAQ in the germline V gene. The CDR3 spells CASSSTEGTDTQYF. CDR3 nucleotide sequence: TGTGCCAGCAGCTCGACAGAGGGGACAGATACGCAGTATTTT.

The CDR3 protein is CASRNILAGSSYEQYF. CDR3 nucleotide sequence: TGTGCCAGCAGGAACATACTAGCGGGAAGCTCCTACGAGCAGTACTTC. The J gene is TRBJ2-7, the V gene TRBV6-6, with 10 bases that match TRBD2. The CDR3 is 16 residues long. Germline values: CDR1 MNHNY, CDR2 SVGAGI (reference sequence). Unmatched junction bases numbered 8, after V lost 6 bases and J lost 0 bases.

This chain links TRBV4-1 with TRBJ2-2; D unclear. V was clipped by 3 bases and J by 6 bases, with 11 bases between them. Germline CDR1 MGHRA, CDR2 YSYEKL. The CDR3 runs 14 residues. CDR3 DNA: TGCGCCAGCAGCCACTGGGGTTCCCCCGGGGAGCTGTTTTTT. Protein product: CASSHWGSPGELFF.

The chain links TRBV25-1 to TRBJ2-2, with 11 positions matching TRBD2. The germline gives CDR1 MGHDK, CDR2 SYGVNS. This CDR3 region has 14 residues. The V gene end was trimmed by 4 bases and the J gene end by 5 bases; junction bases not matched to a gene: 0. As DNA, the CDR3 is TGTGCCAGCAGTGTAGCGGGAGGGACCGGGGAGCTGTTTTTT. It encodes CASSVAGGTGELFF.

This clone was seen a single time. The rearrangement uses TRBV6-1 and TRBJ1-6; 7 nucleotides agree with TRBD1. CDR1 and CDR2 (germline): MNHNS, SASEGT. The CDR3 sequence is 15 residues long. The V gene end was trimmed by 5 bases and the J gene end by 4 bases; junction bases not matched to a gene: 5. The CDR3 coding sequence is TGTGCCAGCAGTCCCTGGGGACAGTATAATTCACCCCTCCACTTT. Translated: CASSPWGQYNSPLHF.

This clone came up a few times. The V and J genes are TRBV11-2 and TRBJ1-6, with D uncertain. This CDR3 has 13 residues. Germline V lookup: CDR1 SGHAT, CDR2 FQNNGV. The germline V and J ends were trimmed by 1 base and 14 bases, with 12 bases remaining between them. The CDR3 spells CASSLVAGGSLHF. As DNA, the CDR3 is TGTGCCAGCAGCTTAGTGGCAGGCGGTTCCCTCCACTTT.

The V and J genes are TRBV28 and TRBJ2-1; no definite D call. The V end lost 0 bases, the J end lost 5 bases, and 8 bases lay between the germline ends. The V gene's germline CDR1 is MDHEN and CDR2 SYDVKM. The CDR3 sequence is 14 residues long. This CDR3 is CASSLWVGNNEQFF. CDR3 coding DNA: TGTGCCAGCAGTTTATGGGTCGGAAACAATGAGCAGTTCTTC. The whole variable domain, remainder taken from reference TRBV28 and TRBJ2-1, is DVKVTQSSRYLVKRTGEKVFLECVQDMDHENMFWYRQDPGLGLRLIYFSYDVKMKEKGDIPEGYSVSREKKERFSLILESASTNQTSMYLCASSLWVGNNEQFFGPGTRLTVL.

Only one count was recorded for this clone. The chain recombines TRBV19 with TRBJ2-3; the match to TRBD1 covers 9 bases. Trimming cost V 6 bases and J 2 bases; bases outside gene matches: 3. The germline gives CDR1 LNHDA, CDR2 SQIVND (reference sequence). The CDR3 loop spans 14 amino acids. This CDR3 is CASRRTGATDTQYF. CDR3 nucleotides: TGTGCCAGTAGACGGACAGGGGCCACAGATACGCAGTATTTT.

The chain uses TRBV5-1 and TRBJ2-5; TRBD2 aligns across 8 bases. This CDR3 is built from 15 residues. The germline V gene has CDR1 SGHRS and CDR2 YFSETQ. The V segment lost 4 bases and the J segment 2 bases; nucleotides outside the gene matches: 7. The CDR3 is CASSPAPSGQETQYF. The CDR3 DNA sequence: TGCGCCAGCAGCCCGGCCCCTAGCGGGCAAGAGACCCAGTACTTC.

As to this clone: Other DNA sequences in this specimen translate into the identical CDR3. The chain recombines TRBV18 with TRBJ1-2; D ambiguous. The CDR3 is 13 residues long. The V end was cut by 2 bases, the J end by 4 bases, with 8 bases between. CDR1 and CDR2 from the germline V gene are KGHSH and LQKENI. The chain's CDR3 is CASSPTDGYGYTF. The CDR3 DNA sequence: TGTGCCAGCTCACCAACCGACGGCTATGGCTACACCTTC. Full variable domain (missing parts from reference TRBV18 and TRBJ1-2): NAGVMQNPRHLVRRRGQEARLRCSPMKGHSHVYWYRQLPEEGLKFMVYLQKENIIDESGMPKERFSAEFPKEGPSILRIQQVVRGDSAAYFCASSPTDGYGYTFGSGTRLTVV.